The 18 T cell receptor beta chains presented below share a single source sample, sequenced in a study of vaccination and CD4 T cells after COVID-19. Their cognate antigens are unknown. Described treatment: roughly 11-day PBMC culture with coronavirus spike peptide pools or control peptides (ViraFEST assay). With the Oncomine TCR Beta short-read assay, DNA from cultured CD4+ T cells was sequenced. MiXCR was run by TCRdb on the PCR reads, yielding one entry per CDR3 protein. The table includes under 25,000 distinct CDR3 sequences, 40% to 50% detected once. Sequencing was carried out using cultured CD4+ T cells from blood. Receptors were obtained from a human donor with COVID-19.

This clonotype was seen only once. V is TRBV5-4 and J is TRBJ2-1; 10 nucleotides match TRBD2. Trimming took 0 bases from V and 9 from J; bases not matched to a gene: 9. CDR1 is SGHNT and CDR2 is YYREEE in the germline V gene (reference sequence). The CDR3 has 16 residues. The CDR3 DNA reads TGTGCCAGCAGCTTGGGGGCTAGCGGGGGAATTAGTGAGCAGTTCTTC. It translates to CASSLGASGGISEQFF.

Worth noting for this clonotype: The junction and the germline gene differ at one end; a read error may be behind it. The CDR3 DNA follows: TGTGCCAGCAGTGTAGCGGACAGAGAGAATTCACCCCTCCACTTT. Its translation: CASSVADRENSPLHF. The gene calls are TRBV12-3 or TRBV12-4 and TRBJ1-6; D is perhaps TRBD1 (6 bases). This CDR3 is built from 15 residues.

This clonotype appeared a few times. The chain has TRBV20-1 and TRBJ1-2; D ambiguous. Trimming took 4 bases from V and 1 from J, leaving 4 bases between them. This CDR3 has 11 amino acids. Germline CDR1 is DFQATT and CDR2 is SNEGSKA (reference sequence). The CDR3 DNA sequence: TGCAGTGCTAACAGTAACTATGGCTACACCTTC. Protein: CSANSNYGYTF.

This clonotype was seen more than once but under ten times. The rearrangement uses TRBV27 and TRBJ1-6; TRBD1 aligns across 7 bases. CDR3 length: 17 amino acids. Per germline, CDR1 MNHEY and CDR2 SMNVEV (reference sequence). Germline trimming cut 4 bases from V and 8 bases from J; bases unmatched to any gene: 14. CDR3 nucleotides: TGTGCCAGCAGTTCCGCGACAGGGAAATCGGCCTATTCACCCCTCCACTTT. Encoded protein: CASSSATGKSAYSPLHF.

CDR3: CASSANRGNTQYF. The CDR3 nucleotides read TGCGCCAGCAGCGCAAACAGGGGGAATACGCAGTATTTT. The gene calls are TRBV5-1 and TRBJ2-3; 8 bases agree with TRBD1. CDR1 and CDR2 (germline): SGHRS, YFSETQ. This CDR3 comprises 13 residues. Trimming took 4 bases from V and 7 from J; bases not matched to a gene: 5.

Worth noting for this clonotype: Compared with germline, one end of the junction differs, possibly owing to a read error. The genes are TRBV6-5 and TRBJ1-5; tentatively, D is TRBD1 (5 bases). The CDR3 sequence is 14 residues long. CDR1 MNHEY and CDR2 SVGAGI come from the germline V gene. The CDR3 coding sequence is TGTGCCAGCACTTACGGGGGGGAACGTCAGCCCCAGCATTTT. Translation: CASTYGGERQPQHF.

This sequence joins TRBV5-1 and TRBJ2-5; tentative D call: TRBD2 (5 bases). This CDR3 contains 14 residues. CDR1 is SGHRS, CDR2 YFSETQ, per germline. V dropped 4 bases and J dropped 4 bases, with 14 bases sitting between them. The CDR3 nucleotides read TGCGCCAGCAGCACCAGTTCGGGATCAGAGACCCAGTACTTC. It yields the protein CASSTSSGSETQYF.

The chain is built from TRBV12-3 or TRBV12-4 and TRBJ1-5, with D tentatively TRBD1 (6 bases). The length of the CDR3 is 15 residues. Trimming took off 3 bases at V and 7 bases at J, with 16 bases between the two ends. CDR3 sequence (DNA): TGTGCCAGCAGTTTTGGGGGAGGAGGGGGACAGCCCCAGCATTTT. The encoded protein is CASSFGGGGGQPQHF.

V and J are TRBV30 and TRBJ1-2; no reliable D call. This CDR3 contains 14 residues. V was cut by 1 base and J by 4 bases, with 13 bases left in between. Germline CDR1 and CDR2: GTSNPN and SVGIG (reference sequence). As DNA, the CDR3 is TGTGCCTGGAGTGGGGTGGCTTCAAGCTATGGCTACACCTTC. Protein sequence: CAWSGVASSYGYTF. Filled out from reference TRBV30 and TRBJ1-2, the complete variable domain reads SQTIHQWPATLVQPVGSPLSLECTVEGTSNPNLYWYRQAAGRGLQLLFYSVGIGQISSEVPQNLSASRPQDRQFILSSKKLLLSDSGFYLCAWSGVASSYGYTFGSGTRLTVV.

This clonotype showed up just a few times. The chain couples TRBV19 to TRBJ1-1, with unresolved D. The CDR3 spans 14 residues. The V end was cut by 3 bases, the J end by 0 bases, with 8 bases between. Germline assignment: CDR1 LNHDA and CDR2 SQIVND (reference sequence). CDR3 in amino acids: CASSIRGLNTEAFF. The CDR3 DNA is TGTGCCAGTAGTATTCGGGGTTTGAACACTGAAGCTTTCTTT.

This clonotype was detected a few times. The V and J genes are TRBV6-5 and TRBJ2-6, with D perhaps matching TRBD1 (6 bases). Germline assignment: CDR1 MNHEY and CDR2 SVGAGI. Between the trimmed V and J ends, which lost 0 bases and 0 bases, there was a span of 12 bases. This CDR3 is 18 amino acids long. The CDR3 protein is CASSYSPQGSSGANVLTF. As DNA, the CDR3 is TGTGCCAGCAGTTACTCACCACAGGGTAGCTCTGGGGCCAACGTCCTGACTTTC.

V is TRBV19 and J is TRBJ1-1; D is uncertain. The ends were cut back, 8 bases at V and 0 bases at J, with 16 bases in the middle. The CDR3 consists of 15 residues. Per germline, CDR1 LNHDA and CDR2 SQIVND (reference sequence). CDR3 bases: TGTGCCAGTTGCCCCCGGGGAATCATGAACACTGAAGCTTTCTTT. This gives the protein CASCPRGIMNTEAFF.

This clonotype was seen a few times. The chain uses TRBV7-6 and TRBJ2-7; 9 bases line up with TRBD2. The CDR3 totals 15 residues. Germline loops: CDR1 SGHVS, CDR2 FNYEAQ. V lost 5 bases and J lost 4; bases outside the gene matches: 9. As DNA, the CDR3 is TGTGCCAGCAGCGCGGGGGGGACAGCGGGGTACGAGCAGTACTTC. Protein product: CASSAGGTAGYEQYF.

The CDR3 DNA sequence: TGCAGCGTTCTGGACCGGCAGAAAGCTTTCTTT. This encodes CSVLDRQKAFF. The chain carries TRBV29-1 and TRBJ1-1; D call uncertain. The CDR3 is 11 residues long. Germline V CDR1 and CDR2: SQVTM, ANQGSEA. Deletions cut 5 bases from V and 9 bases from J, with 13 bases between.

In its sample, this clonotype was seen a few times. The chain carries TRBV19 and TRBJ1-6; 7 nucleotides match TRBD1. CDR1 is LNHDA and CDR2 is SQIVND in the germline V gene (reference sequence). After removal of 6 bases from V and 4 bases from J, the junction contained 3 bases not matched to a gene. The CDR3 consists of 14 residues. The CDR3 nucleotides read TGTGCCAGTAGCCCGACAGGGTATAATTCACCCCTCCACTTT. It is translated as CASSPTGYNSPLHF.

The gene calls are TRBV24-1 and TRBJ2-5; the D is unclear. Germline V gene data show CDR1 as KGHDR and CDR2 as SFDVKD. Trimming took 3 bases from V and 1 from J, leaving 8 bases between them. The CDR3 is 14 amino acids. The CDR3 region is CATSDPRRQETQYF. Here the CDR3 DNA reads TGTGCCACCAGTGATCCACGCCGCCAAGAGACCCAGTACTTC.

The CDR3 nucleotides are TGTGCCAGCTATTCCGGGCCCAAAAACATTCAGTACTTC. Protein: CASYSGPKNIQYF. The chain carries TRBV6-1 and TRBJ2-4; D gene uncertain. V gave up 8 bases and J gave up 2 bases, with 10 bases separating them. Germline loops: CDR1 MNHNS, CDR2 SASEGT. This CDR3 has 13 residues.

The rearrangement uses TRBV10-3 and TRBJ2-1; 11 nucleotides line up with TRBD2. Trimming removed 3 bases from V and 7 bases from J; junction bases left unmatched: 14. The germline V gene encodes CDR1 ENHRY and CDR2 SYGVKD. CDR3 size: 18 residues. The CDR3 loop reads CAISDGTSGGAGENEQFF. CDR3 nucleotides: TGTGCCATCAGTGACGGGACTAGCGGAGGGGCGGGGGAGAATGAGCAGTTCTTC.